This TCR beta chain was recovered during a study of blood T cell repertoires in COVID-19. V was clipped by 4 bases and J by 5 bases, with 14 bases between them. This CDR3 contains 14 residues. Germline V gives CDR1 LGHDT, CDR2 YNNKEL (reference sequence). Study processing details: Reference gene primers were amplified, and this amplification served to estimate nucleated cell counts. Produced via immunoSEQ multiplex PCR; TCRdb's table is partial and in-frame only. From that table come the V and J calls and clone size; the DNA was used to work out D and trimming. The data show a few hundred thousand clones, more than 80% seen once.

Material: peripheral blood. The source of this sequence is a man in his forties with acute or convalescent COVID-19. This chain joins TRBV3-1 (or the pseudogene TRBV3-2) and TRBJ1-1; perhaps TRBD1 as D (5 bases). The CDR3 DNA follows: TGTGCCAGCAGCCCGAGGGGCGGGGGGACTGAAGCTTTCTTT. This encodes CASSPRGGGTEAFF.